Each of the 7 T cell receptor beta chains below was sequenced from the same sample in a study of graft-versus-host responses after intestinal transplantation. The method was immunoSEQ multiplex PCR; TCRdb's version includes in-frame clones alone and lacks a portion of them. This sample has some 1,000 clones, with 75% to 90% found just once. Graft tissue processing released intraepithelial and lamina propria lymphocytes. This material consisted of ileum tissue, taken 109 days after intestinal transplant. The receptors shown here come from a human patient who received an intestinal transplant, so some T cells may come from the graft donor.

This clone was seen more than once but under ten times. The V gene is TRBV30, the J gene TRBJ1-4; D possibly corresponds to TRBD1 (5 bases). Germline V lookup: CDR1 GTSNPN, CDR2 SVGIG (reference sequence). This CDR3 contains 15 residues. V gave up 0 bases and J gave up 0 bases, with 8 bases separating them. The CDR3 here is CAWSVDNPTNEKLFF. CDR3 sequence (DNA): TGTGCCTGGAGTGTGGACAACCCAACTAATGAAAAACTGTTTTTT. The complete variable domain, with remaining parts taken from reference TRBV30 and TRBJ1-4, reads SQTIHQWPATLVQPVGSPLSLECTVEGTSNPNLYWYRQAAGRGLQLLFYSVGIGQISSEVPQNLSASRPQDRQFILSSKKLLLSDSGFYLCAWSVDNPTNEKLFFGSGTQLSVL.

The chain uses TRBV11-3 and TRBJ2-2; no firm D call. The CDR3 has 14 amino acids. Per the germline V gene, CDR1 is SGHNT and CDR2 is YENEEA. Trimming shortened V by 6 bases and J by 5 bases, and 13 bases separated the two germline ends. The CDR3 nucleotides read TGTGCCAGCAGTCTCCTACCCGGAACCGGGGAGCTGTTTTTT. This translates into CASSLLPGTGELFF.

The chain recombines TRBV7-9 with TRBJ2-5; D is perhaps TRBD2 (6 bases). Germline lookup yields CDR1 SEHNR and CDR2 FQNEAQ (reference sequence). Trimming pared 2 bases from V and 4 bases from J, leaving 11 bases between. The CDR3 runs 14 residues. The CDR3 DNA follows: TGTGCCAGCAGCTTACCTACGGGAGCAGAGACCCAGTACTTC. Translating it yields CASSLPTGAETQYF.

The DNA of the CDR3 is TGTGCCAGCAGTCCCTCTAGCGGGGCCTCCTACGAGCAGTACTTC. Translation gives CASSPSSGASYEQYF. The chain links TRBV6-1 to TRBJ2-7; 9 bases agree with TRBD2. The V gene end was trimmed by 5 bases and the J gene end by 0 bases; junction bases not matched to a gene: 5. Germline lookup yields CDR1 MNHNS and CDR2 SASEGT. The CDR3 contains 15 residues.

The chain recombines TRBV11-3 with TRBJ1-5, with D uncertain. The CDR3 spans 17 residues. V dropped 1 base and J dropped 1 base, with 14 bases sitting between them. Germline V gene data show CDR1 as SGHNT and CDR2 as YENEEA. Written as DNA, the CDR3 is TGTGCCAGCAGCTTAGGGTGGGTGGTTAAGAGCAATCAGCCCCAGCATTTT. This encodes CASSLGWVVKSNQPQHF.

The rearrangement links TRBV4-1 to TRBJ1-6; D gene unclear. Germline V CDR1 and CDR2: MGHRA, YSYEKL. The germline V and J ends were trimmed by 0 bases and 0 bases, with 12 bases remaining between them. The CDR3 is 18 amino acids. The CDR3 is CASSQEPRGSSYNSPLHF. CDR3 nucleotides: TGCGCCAGCAGCCAAGAACCTCGTGGGAGCTCCTATAATTCACCCCTCCACTTT.

The rearrangement links TRBV13 to TRBJ1-2; the match to TRBD1 covers 9 bases. Unmatched junction bases numbered 9, after V lost 6 bases and J lost 7 bases. The CDR3 is 14 residues long. Looked up from germline, CDR1 is PRHDT and CDR2 is FYEKMQ (reference sequence). The CDR3 bases are TGTGCCAGCAGTCCACAGGGGGCGCCAAGTGGCTACACCTTC. Translating it yields CASSPQGAPSGYTF.